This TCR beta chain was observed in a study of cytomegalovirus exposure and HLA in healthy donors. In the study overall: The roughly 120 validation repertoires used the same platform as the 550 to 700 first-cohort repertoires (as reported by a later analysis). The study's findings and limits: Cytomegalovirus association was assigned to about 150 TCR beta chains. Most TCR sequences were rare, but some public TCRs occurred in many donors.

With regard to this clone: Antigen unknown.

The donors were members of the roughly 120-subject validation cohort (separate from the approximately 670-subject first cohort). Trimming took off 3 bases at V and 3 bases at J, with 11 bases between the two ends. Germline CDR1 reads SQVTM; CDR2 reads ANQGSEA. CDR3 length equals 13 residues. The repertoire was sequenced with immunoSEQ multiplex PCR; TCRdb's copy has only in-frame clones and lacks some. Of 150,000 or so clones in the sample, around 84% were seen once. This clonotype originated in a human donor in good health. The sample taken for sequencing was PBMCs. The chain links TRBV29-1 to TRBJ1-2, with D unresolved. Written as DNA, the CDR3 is TGCAGCGTTGAGACTCCTAGTGACTATGGCTACACCTTC. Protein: CSVETPSDYGYTF.